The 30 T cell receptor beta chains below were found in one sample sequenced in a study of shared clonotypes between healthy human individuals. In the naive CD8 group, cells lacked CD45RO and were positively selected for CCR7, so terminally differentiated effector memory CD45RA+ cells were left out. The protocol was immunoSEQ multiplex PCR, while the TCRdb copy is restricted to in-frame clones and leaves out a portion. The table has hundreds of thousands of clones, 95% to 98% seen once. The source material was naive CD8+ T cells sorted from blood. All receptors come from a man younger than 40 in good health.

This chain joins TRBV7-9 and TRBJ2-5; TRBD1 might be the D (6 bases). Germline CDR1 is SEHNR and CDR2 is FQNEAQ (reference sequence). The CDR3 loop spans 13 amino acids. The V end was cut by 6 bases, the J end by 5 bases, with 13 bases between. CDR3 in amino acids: CASSSGHFETQYF. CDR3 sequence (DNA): TGTGCCAGCAGTTCGGGACATTTTGAGACCCAGTACTTC.

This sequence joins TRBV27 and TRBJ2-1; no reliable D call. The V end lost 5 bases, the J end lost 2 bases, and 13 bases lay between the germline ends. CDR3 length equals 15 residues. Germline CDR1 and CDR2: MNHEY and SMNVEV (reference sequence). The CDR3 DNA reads TGTGCCAGCAGTCTCGGGCCCTCTCCCTACAATGAGCAGTTCTTC. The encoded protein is CASSLGPSPYNEQFF.

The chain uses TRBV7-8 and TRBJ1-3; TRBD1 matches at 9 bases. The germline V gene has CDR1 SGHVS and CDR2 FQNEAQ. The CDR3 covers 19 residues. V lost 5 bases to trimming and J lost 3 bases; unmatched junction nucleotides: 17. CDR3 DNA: TGTGCCAGCAGCCCTCATGCCTACGAACAGGGGGCTAGTGGAAACACCATATATTTT. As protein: CASSPHAYEQGASGNTIYF.

This CDR3 reads CASSLAGGWTDTQYF. The CDR3 region has the DNA TGCGCCAGCAGCTTGGCAGGGGGCTGGACAGATACGCAGTATTTT. V and J are TRBV5-1 and TRBJ2-3; 8 bases fit TRBD1. This CDR3 region has 15 residues. Looked up from germline, CDR1 is SGHRS and CDR2 is YFSETQ. The junction had 3 bases not matched to a gene; V was cut back by 0 bases and J by 3 bases.

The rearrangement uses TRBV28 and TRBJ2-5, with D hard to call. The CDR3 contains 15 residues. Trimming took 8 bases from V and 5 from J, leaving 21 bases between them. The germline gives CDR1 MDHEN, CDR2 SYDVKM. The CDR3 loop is CASSTPYLGSETQYF. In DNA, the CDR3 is TGTGCCAGCTCTACTCCTTACCTCGGCAGCGAGACCCAGTACTTC.

The CDR3 is CASSSFLYEAFF. The CDR3 DNA follows: TGTGCCAGCAGCTCGTTTCTTTATGAAGCTTTCTTT. The chain combines TRBV7-9 with TRBJ1-1; D uncertain. V gave up 4 bases and J gave up 7 bases, with 10 bases separating them. Germline-derived CDR1 and CDR2 are SEHNR and FQNEAQ (reference sequence). The CDR3 length is 12 residues.

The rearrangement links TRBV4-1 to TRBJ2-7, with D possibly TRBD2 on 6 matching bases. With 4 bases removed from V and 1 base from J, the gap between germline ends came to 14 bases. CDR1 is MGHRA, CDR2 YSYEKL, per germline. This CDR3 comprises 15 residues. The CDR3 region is CASSLQPSASYEQYF. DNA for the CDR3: TGCGCCAGCAGCCTGCAGCCTAGCGCTTCCTACGAGCAGTACTTC.

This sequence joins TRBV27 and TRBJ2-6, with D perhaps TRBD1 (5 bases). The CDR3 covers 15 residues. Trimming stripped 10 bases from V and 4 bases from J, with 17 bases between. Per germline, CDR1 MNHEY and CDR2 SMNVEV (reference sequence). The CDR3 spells CATATELAGANVLTF. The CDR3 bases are TGTGCCACCGCGACAGAGCTGGCCGGGGCCAACGTCCTGACTTTC.

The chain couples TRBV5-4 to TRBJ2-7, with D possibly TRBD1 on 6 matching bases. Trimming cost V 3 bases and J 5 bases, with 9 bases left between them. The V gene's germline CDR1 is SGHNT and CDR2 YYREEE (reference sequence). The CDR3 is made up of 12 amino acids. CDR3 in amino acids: CASSWHRDEQYF. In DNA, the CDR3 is TGTGCCAGCAGCTGGCACAGGGACGAGCAGTACTTC.

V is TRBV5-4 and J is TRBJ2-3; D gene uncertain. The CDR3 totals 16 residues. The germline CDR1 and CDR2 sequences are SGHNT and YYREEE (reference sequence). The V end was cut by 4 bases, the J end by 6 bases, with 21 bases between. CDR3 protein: CASSRGGRISPDTQYF. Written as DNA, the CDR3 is TGTGCCAGCAGCCGTGGTGGAAGAATCTCGCCGGATACGCAGTATTTT.

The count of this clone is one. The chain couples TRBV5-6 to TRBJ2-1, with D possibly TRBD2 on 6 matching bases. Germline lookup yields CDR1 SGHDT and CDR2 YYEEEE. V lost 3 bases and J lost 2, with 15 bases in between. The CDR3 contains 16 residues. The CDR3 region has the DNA TGTGCCAGCAGCTCAACTTTAGCGGAGACCTACAATGAGCAGTTCTTC. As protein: CASSSTLAETYNEQFF. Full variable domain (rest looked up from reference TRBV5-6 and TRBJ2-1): DAGVTQSPTHLIKTRGQQVTLRCSPKSGHDTVSWYQQALGQGPQFIFQYYEEEERQRGNFPDRFSGHQFPNYSSELNVNALLLGDSALYLCASSSTLAETYNEQFFGPGTRLTVL.

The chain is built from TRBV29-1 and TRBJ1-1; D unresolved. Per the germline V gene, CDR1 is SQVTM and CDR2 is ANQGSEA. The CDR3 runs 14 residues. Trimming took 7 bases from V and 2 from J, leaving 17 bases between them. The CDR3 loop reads CSAQGQAINTEAFF. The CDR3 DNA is TGCAGCGCCCAAGGGCAGGCAATCAACACTGAAGCTTTCTTT.

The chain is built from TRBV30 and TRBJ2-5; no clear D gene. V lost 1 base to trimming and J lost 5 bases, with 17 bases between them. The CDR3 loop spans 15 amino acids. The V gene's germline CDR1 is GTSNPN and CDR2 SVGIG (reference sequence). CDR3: CAWSASSSPAETQYF. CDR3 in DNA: TGTGCCTGGAGTGCCTCCTCGAGTCCAGCGGAGACCCAGTACTTC.

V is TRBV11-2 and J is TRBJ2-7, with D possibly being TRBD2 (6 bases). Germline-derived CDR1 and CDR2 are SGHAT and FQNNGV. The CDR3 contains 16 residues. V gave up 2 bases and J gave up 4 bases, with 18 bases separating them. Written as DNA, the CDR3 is TGTGCCAGCAGCTTACTACACCGGGACTTAGGGTACGAGCAGTACTTC. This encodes CASSLLHRDLGYEQYF.

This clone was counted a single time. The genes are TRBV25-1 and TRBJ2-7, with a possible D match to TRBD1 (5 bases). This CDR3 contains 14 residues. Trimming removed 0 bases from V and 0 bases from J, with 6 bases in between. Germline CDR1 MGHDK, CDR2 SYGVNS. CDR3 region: CASSEYRDSYEQYF. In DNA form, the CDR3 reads TGTGCCAGCAGTGAATACAGGGACTCCTACGAGCAGTACTTC.

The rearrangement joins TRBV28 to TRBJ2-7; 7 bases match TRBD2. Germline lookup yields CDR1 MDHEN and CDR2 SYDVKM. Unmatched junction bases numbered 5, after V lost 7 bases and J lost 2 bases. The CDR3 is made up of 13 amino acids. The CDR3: CASTPGGAYEQYF. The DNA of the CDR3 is TGTGCCAGCACTCCGGGGGGAGCCTACGAGCAGTACTTC.

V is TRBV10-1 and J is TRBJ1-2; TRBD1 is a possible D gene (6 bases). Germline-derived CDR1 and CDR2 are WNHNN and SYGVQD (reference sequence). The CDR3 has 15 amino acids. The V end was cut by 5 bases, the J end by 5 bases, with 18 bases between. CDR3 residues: CASSWDIADPYGYTF. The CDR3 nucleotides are TGCGCCAGCAGTTGGGACATCGCAGATCCTTATGGCTACACCTTC.

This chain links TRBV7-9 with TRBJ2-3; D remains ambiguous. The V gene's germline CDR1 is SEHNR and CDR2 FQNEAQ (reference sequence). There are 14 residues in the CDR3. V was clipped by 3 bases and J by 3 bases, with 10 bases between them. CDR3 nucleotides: TGTGCCAGCAGCTTGGTGATAGGGACAGATACGCAGTATTTT. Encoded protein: CASSLVIGTDTQYF. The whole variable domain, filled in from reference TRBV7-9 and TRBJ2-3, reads DTGVSQNPRHKITKRGQNVTFRCDPISEHNRLYWYRQTLGQGPEFLTYFQNEAQLEKSRLLSDRFSAERPKGSFSTLEIQRTEQGDSAMYLCASSLVIGTDTQYFGPGTRLTVL.

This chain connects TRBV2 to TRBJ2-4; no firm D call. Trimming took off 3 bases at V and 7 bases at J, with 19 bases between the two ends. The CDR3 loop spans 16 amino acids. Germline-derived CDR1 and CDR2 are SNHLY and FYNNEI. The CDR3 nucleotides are TGTGCCAGCAGTGAGTCAGTGCTCAGATCGAGTAACATTCAGTACTTC. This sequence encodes CASSESVLRSSNIQYF.

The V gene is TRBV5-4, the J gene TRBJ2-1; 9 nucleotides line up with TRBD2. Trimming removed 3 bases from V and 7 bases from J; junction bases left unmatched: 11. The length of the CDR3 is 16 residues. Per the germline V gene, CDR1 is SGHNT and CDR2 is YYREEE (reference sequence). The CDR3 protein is CASSSSLAGTDNEQFF. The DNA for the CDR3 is TGTGCCAGCAGCTCTTCACTAGCGGGTACGGATAATGAGCAGTTCTTC.

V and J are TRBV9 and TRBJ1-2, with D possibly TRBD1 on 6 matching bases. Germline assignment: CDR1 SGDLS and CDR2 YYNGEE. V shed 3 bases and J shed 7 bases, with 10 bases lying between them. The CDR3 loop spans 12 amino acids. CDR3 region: CASSEDRTGYTF. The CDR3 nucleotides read TGTGCCAGCAGCGAGGACAGAACTGGCTACACCTTC.

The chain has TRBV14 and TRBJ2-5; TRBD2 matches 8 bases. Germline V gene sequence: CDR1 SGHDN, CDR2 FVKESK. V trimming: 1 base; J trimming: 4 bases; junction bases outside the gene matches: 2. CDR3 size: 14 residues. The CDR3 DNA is TGTGCCAGCAGCCAAGTCAGCGGGAGAGAGACCCAGTACTTC. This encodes CASSQVSGRETQYF.

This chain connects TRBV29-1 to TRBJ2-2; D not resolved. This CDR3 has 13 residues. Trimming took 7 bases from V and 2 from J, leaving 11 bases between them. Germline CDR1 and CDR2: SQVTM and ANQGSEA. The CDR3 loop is CSGTHRNTGELFF. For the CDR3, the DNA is TGCAGCGGGACCCACCGAAACACCGGGGAGCTGTTTTTT.

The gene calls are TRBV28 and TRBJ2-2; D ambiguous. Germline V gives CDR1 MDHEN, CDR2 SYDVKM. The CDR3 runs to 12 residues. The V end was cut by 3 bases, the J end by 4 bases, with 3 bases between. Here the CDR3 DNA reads TGTGCCAGCAGTTTTGGCACCGGGGAGCTGTTTTTT. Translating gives CASSFGTGELFF.

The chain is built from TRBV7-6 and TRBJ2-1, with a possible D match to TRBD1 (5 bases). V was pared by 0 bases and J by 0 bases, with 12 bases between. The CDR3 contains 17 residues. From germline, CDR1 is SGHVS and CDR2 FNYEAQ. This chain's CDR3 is CASSLAAQGRSYNEQFF. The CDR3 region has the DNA TGTGCCAGCAGCTTAGCAGCGCAGGGCCGCTCCTACAATGAGCAGTTCTTC.

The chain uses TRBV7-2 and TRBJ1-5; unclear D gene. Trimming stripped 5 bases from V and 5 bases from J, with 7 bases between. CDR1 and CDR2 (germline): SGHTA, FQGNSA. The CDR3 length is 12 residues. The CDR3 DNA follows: TGTGCCAGCAGCGGAGTCCATCAGCCCCAGCATTTT. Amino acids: CASSGVHQPQHF.

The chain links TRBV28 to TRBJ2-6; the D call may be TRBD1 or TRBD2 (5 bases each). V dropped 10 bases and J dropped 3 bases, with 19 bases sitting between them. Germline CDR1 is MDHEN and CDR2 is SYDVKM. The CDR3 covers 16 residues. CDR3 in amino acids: CATLTGTGLGANVLTF. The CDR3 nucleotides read TGTGCCACTCTTACCGGGACGGGGCTTGGGGCCAACGTCCTGACTTTC.

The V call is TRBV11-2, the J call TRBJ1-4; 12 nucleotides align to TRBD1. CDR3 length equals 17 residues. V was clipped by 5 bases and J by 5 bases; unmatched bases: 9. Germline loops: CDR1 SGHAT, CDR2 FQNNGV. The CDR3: CASSAGQGALGNEKLFF. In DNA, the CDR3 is TGTGCCAGCAGCGCGGGACAGGGGGCGCTTGGGAATGAAAAACTGTTTTTT.

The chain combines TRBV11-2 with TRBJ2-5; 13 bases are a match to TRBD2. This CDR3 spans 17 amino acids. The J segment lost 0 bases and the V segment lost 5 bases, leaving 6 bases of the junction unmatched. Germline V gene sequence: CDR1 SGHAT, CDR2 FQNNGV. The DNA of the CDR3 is TGTGCCAGCAGCCAAGGGACTAGCGGGACGTACCAAGAGACCCAGTACTTC. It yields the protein CASSQGTSGTYQETQYF.

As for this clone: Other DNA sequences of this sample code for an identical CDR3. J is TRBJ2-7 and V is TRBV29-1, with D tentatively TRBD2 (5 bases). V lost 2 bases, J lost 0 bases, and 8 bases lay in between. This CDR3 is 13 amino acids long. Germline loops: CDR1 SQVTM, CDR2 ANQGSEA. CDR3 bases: TGCAGCGTTGAATTGGGGAGCTCCTACGAGCAGTACTTC. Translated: CSVELGSSYEQYF.